Given below is one T cell receptor beta chain in context. Libraries were prepared by immunoSEQ multiplex PCR; TCRdb keeps only in-frame clonotypes and omits some of them. The top ten clones hold 1.1% of a sample with about 220,000 clones, around nine tenths of them seen once. These data come from a study of cytomegalovirus exposure and HLA in healthy donors. The CDR3 runs to 17 residues. Trimming took 1 base from V and 0 from J; bases not matched to a gene: 7. Germline V gives CDR1 MNHEY, CDR2 SMNVEV (reference sequence). The sequence came from a woman aged 18-29 years in good health and CMV-seronegative. The sample was PBMCs. The chain carries TRBV27 and TRBJ2-7; the match to TRBD1 covers 9 bases. The CDR3 is CASSLYLGQGSSYEQYF. The CDR3, as DNA: TGTGCCAGCAGTTTATATTTGGGACAGGGAAGCTCCTACGAGCAGTACTTC.